This T cell receptor beta chain was found in a study of blood T cell repertoires in COVID-19. About the research overall: Acute and convalescent COVID-19 specimens originated in the United States, Italy and Spain.

Per the original data handling: Estimation of nucleated cell counts was performed using reference gene primer amplification. Measured with immunoSEQ multiplex PCR; TCRdb has only the in-frame clones, and not every one. V and J calls and clone size are copied from that table; D and trimming were computed from the DNA. The repertoire has over 200,000 clones, about 87% of them found once; the top ten carry less than 3%. Germline V gene lookup returns CDR1 SGHVS and CDR2 FQNEAQ. After removal of 1 base from V and 6 bases from J, the junction contained 6 bases not matched to a gene. This CDR3 contains 14 residues. Seattle cases were enrolled at active infection and followed longitudinally.

The TCR comes from a young man with COVID-19, enrolled during active disease. The rearrangement joins TRBV7-8 to TRBJ2-7, with TRBD2 matching over 7 bases. Input material: peripheral blood. CDR3 in DNA: TGTGCCAGCAGCTTAGAATCGGGGAGGGTCGAGCAGTACTTC. Residues: CASSLESGRVEQYF.